This TCR beta chain originates from a study of identical twins. Study-wide findings and caveats: Within cord blood, abundant beta clonotypes carried fewer insertions, but memory repertoires showed no such trend.

The J segment lost 0 bases and the V segment lost 6 bases, leaving 14 bases of the junction unmatched. Germline V CDR1 and CDR2: SNHLY, FYNNEI. This CDR3 spans 19 amino acids. In regard to this clonotype: The antigen is undetermined.

In TCRdb, the 5' RACE reads were re-called with MiXCR into one record per CDR3 protein. Of around 250,000 distinct CDR3 sequences detected, about an eighth appear once; the ten largest clones hold roughly 4.2%. Separately, the same data were catalogued under a study of yellow fever vaccine responses in identical twins. Per that study: Twins showed a vaccine T cell response that reportedly seemed partly convergent, partly personalized.

The sequence was collected from a woman aged 18-29 years in good health. The V gene is TRBV2, the J gene TRBJ2-6; 7 nucleotides match TRBD1. The sample consisted of memory (CD45RO+) T cells sorted from blood. The CDR3 loop is CASRDEQGSRSSGANVLTF. The CDR3 coding sequence is TGTGCCAGCAGGGATGAACAGGGGTCACGGAGCTCTGGGGCCAACGTCCTGACTTTC.